This TCR beta chain was sequenced during a study of cytomegalovirus exposure and HLA in healthy donors. Study-wide background: Caucasian-associated ancestry cluster membership applied to 75% to 85% of around 400 genotyped donors.

PCR amplification relied on 60 Vbeta primers (plus 13 Jbeta primers). Libraries were prepared by immunoSEQ multiplex PCR; TCRdb keeps only in-frame clonotypes and omits some of them. The sample yields around 120,000 clones, 80% to 90% seen once. Nominally healthy donors provided the samples, though records likely missed some immune exposures. The germline gives CDR1 SQVTM, CDR2 ANQGSEA. This CDR3 is 13 amino acids long. The trim removed 7 bases at V and 4 bases at J, leaving 5 bases unmatched. Sequenced: PBMCs. The J gene is TRBJ1-4, the V gene TRBV29-1; 8 nucleotides align to TRBD1. The clonotype comes from a male donor in good health and CMV-seropositive. The CDR3 sequence: CSARGHYNEKLFF. The CDR3 DNA follows: TGCAGCGCCAGGGGGCATTATAATGAAAAACTGTTTTTT.